The T cell receptor beta chain described here comes from a study of shared clonotypes between healthy human individuals. Whole-study context: Three CD4 naive, three CD4 memory, two CD8 naive and one CD8 memory plate were used per donor.

As regards this clone: The same CDR3 arises from other DNA sequences in this sample as well.

CDR3 length: 11 residues. Germline CDR1 reads SQVTM; CDR2 reads ANQGSEA. Trimming stripped 6 bases from V and 5 bases from J, with 10 bases between. Every immunoSEQ plate was one replicate of a subset's evenly spread DNA. Under the authors' procedure: Filtering of immunoSEQ junctional sequences could not match full-length read filtering. Libraries were prepared by immunoSEQ multiplex PCR; TCRdb keeps only in-frame clonotypes and omits some of them. The V and J calls and clone size come from that table; D and trimming were worked out from the DNA. The repertoire holds 1,400,000 or so clones, with about 98.5% as singletons.

V is TRBV29-1 and J is TRBJ1-1, with D possibly matching TRBD1 (6 bases). The TCR originated in a man aged 25 to 40 in good health. The specimen sequenced was naive CD4+ T cells sorted from blood. Regarding subset: CD45RA+ positively selected. The DNA of the CDR3 is TGCAGCGTGGGGAGGGGGACTGAAGCTTTCTTT. Amino acid sequence: CSVGRGTEAFF.